The next 24 T cell receptor beta chains were all read from a single sample in a study of memory CD4+ T cells and cytomegalovirus serostatus. Single viable CD3+CD4+CD8-CD45RO+ cells were sorted as the memory CD4+ T cells. Method: immunoSEQ multiplex PCR; TCRdb's copy keeps in-frame clones and lacks some. The sample includes 35,000 to 45,000 clones, around 78% of them seen just once. Sequencing was carried out using memory CD4+ T cells from blood. The receptors derive from an adult in good health and CMV-seronegative.

A remark on this clone: One end of the junction does not line up with germline, which may come from a read error. This chain joins TRBV7-9 and TRBJ2-1, with D possibly being TRBD2 (5 bases). The CDR3 is made up of 13 amino acids. Germline CDR1 reads SEHNR; CDR2 reads FQNEAQ (reference sequence). In DNA form, the CDR3 reads TGTGCCAGCAGCCTAGCCTGGACGGACGAGCAGTTCTTC. It yields the protein CASSLAWTDEQFF.

This clone came up once. A much bigger clone sits one base away, suggesting this may be a read error. The V gene is TRBV2, the J gene TRBJ1-6, with D perhaps TRBD1 (5 bases). CDR1 and CDR2 from the germline V gene are SNHLY and FYNNEI. CDR3 length: 16 amino acids. V was pared by 5 bases and J by 8 bases, with 19 bases between. The CDR3 loop is CASSLRGLRDDSPLHF. The CDR3 DNA reads TGTGCCAGCAGTTTAAGGGGTCTCAGAGATGATTCACCCCTCCACTTT.

This clone was seen a few times. This rearrangement joins TRBV19 to TRBJ2-5, with 8 positions matching TRBD1. CDR3 length equals 14 residues. With 5 bases clipped from V and 4 bases from J, the junction kept 6 bases outside the gene matches. From germline, CDR1 is LNHDA and CDR2 SQIVND (reference sequence). CDR3 DNA sequence: TGTGCCAGTAGTTATAGGGACAGGTCAGAGACCCAGTACTTC. This sequence encodes CASSYRDRSETQYF.

This clone was seen only a few times. The rearrangement links TRBV7-2 to TRBJ1-5; no clear D. This CDR3 is built from 13 residues. V lost 7 bases and J 7 bases, leaving 14 bases between the germline ends. Looked up from germline, CDR1 is SGHTA and CDR2 is FQGNSA. As DNA, the CDR3 is TGTGCCAGCACCCCCGACCGGGAACAGCCCCAGCATTTT. Amino acid sequence: CASTPDREQPQHF. Full variable domain (outside the CDR3, taken from reference TRBV7-2 and TRBJ1-5): GAGVSQSPSNKVTEKGKDVELRCDPISGHTALYWYRQSLGQGLEFLIYFQGNSAPDKSGLPSDRFSAERTGGSVSTLTIQRTQQEDSAVYLCASTPDREQPQHFGDGTRLSIL.

The chain employs TRBV6-1 and TRBJ1-6; 7 nucleotides align to TRBD1. This CDR3 region has 15 residues. V lost 4 bases, J lost 2 bases, and 2 bases stayed unmatched. The germline gives CDR1 MNHNS, CDR2 SASEGT. DNA for the CDR3: TGTGCCAGCAGTGTAGGACAGGCCTATAATTCACCCCTCCACTTT. It translates to CASSVGQAYNSPLHF.

This clone appeared a single time. The chain combines TRBV2 with TRBJ1-2, with D possibly matching TRBD1 (5 bases). The CDR3 sequence is 15 residues long. The ends were cut back, 8 bases at V and 3 bases at J, with 19 bases in the middle. Looked up from germline, CDR1 is SNHLY and CDR2 is FYNNEI. In nucleotides, the CDR3 is TGTGCCAGCTCGACCTTCTCCCCGGGGGACTATGGCTACACCTTC. Its translation: CASSTFSPGDYGYTF.

V usage is TRBV11-3 and J usage is TRBJ1-6; no definite D call. V lost 1 base to trimming and J lost 9 bases, with 7 bases between them. Germline CDR1 reads SGHNT; CDR2 reads YENEEA. The CDR3 spans 13 residues. The CDR3 region has the DNA TGTGCCAGCAGCTTAGCCGAGGGTTCACCCCTCCACTTT. The encoded protein is CASSLAEGSPLHF.

V is TRBV7-9 and J is TRBJ1-3; D not resolved. Looked up from germline, CDR1 is SEHNR and CDR2 is FQNEAQ (reference sequence). Trimming cost V 5 bases and J 6 bases, with 8 bases left between them. CDR3 size: 12 residues. The CDR3 loop is CASSPRQNTIYF. CDR3 sequence (DNA): TGTGCCAGCAGCCCTCGGCAAAACACCATATATTTT.

The chain links TRBV5-1 to TRBJ1-5; possibly TRBD1 for D (6 bases). This CDR3 contains 15 residues. Germline V gene data show CDR1 as SGHRS and CDR2 as YFSETQ. Trimming removed 4 bases from V and 0 bases from J, with 11 bases in between. The CDR3 protein is CASSAAGDSNQPQHF. CDR3 bases: TGCGCCAGCAGCGCCGCAGGGGATAGCAATCAGCCCCAGCATTTT.

The gene calls are TRBV29-1 and TRBJ1-2; D might be TRBD1 (6 bases). Trimming took off 5 bases at V and 0 bases at J, with 16 bases between the two ends. CDR1 is SQVTM and CDR2 is ANQGSEA in the germline V gene. This CDR3 has 15 residues. In DNA form, the CDR3 reads TGCAGCGTTCCTTGGAGGGGGGGTACTAACTATGGCTACACCTTC. Translated: CSVPWRGGTNYGYTF.

The gene calls are TRBV6-5 and TRBJ2-7; 10 nucleotides match TRBD1. The germline V gene encodes CDR1 MNHEY and CDR2 SVGAGI. The junction had 2 bases not matched to a gene; V was cut back by 0 bases and J by 3 bases. This CDR3 is built from 15 residues. CDR3 region: CASSYSGQGNYEQYF. The DNA of the CDR3 is TGTGCCAGCAGTTACTCGGGACAGGGGAACTACGAGCAGTACTTC.

This chain uses TRBV2 with TRBJ1-1; 7 nucleotides match TRBD1. The CDR3 runs 17 residues. Per germline, CDR1 SNHLY and CDR2 FYNNEI. V lost 2 bases, J lost 5 bases, and 14 bases stayed unmatched. The CDR3 DNA follows: TGTGCCAGCAGTGAATATGTGGGACAGTCCTTTCGAACTGAAGCTTTCTTT. This encodes CASSEYVGQSFRTEAFF.

The V call is TRBV11-3, the J call TRBJ2-1; tentative D call: TRBD2 (6 bases). Germline V gene sequence: CDR1 SGHNT, CDR2 YENEEA. CDR3 length: 14 amino acids. Trimming cost V 2 bases and J 5 bases, with 10 bases left between them. Written as DNA, the CDR3 is TGTGCCAGCAGCTTACGGGGGAAAGACAATGAGCAGTTCTTC. Translated, it gives CASSLRGKDNEQFF.

The V and J genes are TRBV5-1 and TRBJ2-3; the D is unclear. The V end was cut by 0 bases, the J end by 6 bases, with 2 bases between. The CDR3 length is 11 residues. Per the germline V gene, CDR1 is SGHRS and CDR2 is YFSETQ. CDR3 sequence reads: CASSLADTQYF. The DNA for the CDR3 is TGCGCCAGCAGCTTGGCGGATACGCAGTATTTT.

V usage is TRBV6-5 and J usage is TRBJ1-1; D unclear. The V end lost 4 bases, the J end lost 1 base, and 7 bases lay between the germline ends. Per germline, CDR1 MNHEY and CDR2 SVGAGI. There are 13 residues in the CDR3. The CDR3 loop is CASSWNRNTEAFF. The CDR3 DNA reads as TGTGCCAGCAGTTGGAACAGGAACACTGAAGCTTTCTTT.

This chain uses TRBV7-2 with TRBJ2-6; TRBD1 is a possible D gene (6 bases). This CDR3 spans 14 amino acids. V lost 6 bases and J lost 1, with 7 bases in between. The germline V gene has CDR1 SGHTA and CDR2 FQGNSA. CDR3 amino acids: CASSQGSGANVLTF. In DNA, the CDR3 is TGTGCCAGCAGTCAGGGGTCTGGGGCCAACGTCCTGACTTTC.

The chain recombines TRBV5-4 with TRBJ2-3; 8 nucleotides line up with TRBD1. V was pared by 7 bases and J by 5 bases, with 12 bases of the junction left unmatched. CDR1 is SGHNT, CDR2 YYREEE, per germline (reference sequence). The CDR3 length is 15 residues. For the CDR3, the DNA is TGTGCCAGCGGGACTGCAGGGGGCGGAGGAGATACGCAGTATTTT. Protein: CASGTAGGGGDTQYF.

The chain carries TRBV18 and TRBJ1-5; D not resolved. CDR3 size: 18 residues. Germline lookup yields CDR1 KGHSH and CDR2 LQKENI. Trimming stripped 2 bases from V and 0 bases from J, with 17 bases between. CDR3 in DNA: TGTGCCAGCTCACCATTTTTAGTGAGGAAAAATAGCAATCAGCCCCAGCATTTT. Its protein is CASSPFLVRKNSNQPQHF.

The J gene is TRBJ2-3, the V gene TRBV18; D gene ambiguous. V shed 6 bases and J shed 4 bases, with 8 bases lying between them. There are 12 residues in the CDR3. In germline, CDR1 is KGHSH, CDR2 LQKENI. As DNA, the CDR3 is TGTGCCAGCTCGGCAGTGGCAGATACGCAGTATTTT. Translated, it gives CASSAVADTQYF.

The rearrangement links TRBV13 to TRBJ2-2, with 12 bases that match TRBD1. The CDR3 is 15 amino acids. Trimming at V came to 4 bases and at J to 6 bases, leaving 3 bases not matched to a gene. The germline gives CDR1 PRHDT, CDR2 FYEKMQ (reference sequence). The CDR3 DNA follows: TGTGCCAGCAGCTCGGGACAGGGGGCGGCCGGGGAGCTGTTTTTT. It translates to CASSSGQGAAGELFF.

This chain links TRBV30 with TRBJ2-1; possibly TRBD2 for D (7 bases). The germline V gene has CDR1 GTSNPN and CDR2 SVGIG (reference sequence). The CDR3 is 14 amino acids. Trimming removed 0 bases at V and 5 bases at J, with 11 bases between. The CDR3 here is CAWSVGGANNEQFF. The CDR3 nucleotides are TGTGCCTGGAGTGTTGGGGGGGCTAACAATGAGCAGTTCTTC.

V is TRBV2 and J is TRBJ1-4; D gene uncertain. The CDR3 sequence is 18 residues long. Trimming pared 3 bases from V and 0 bases from J, leaving 17 bases between. Germline V lookup: CDR1 SNHLY, CDR2 FYNNEI. The CDR3 here is CASSDRGRAAATNEKLFF. In DNA, the CDR3 is TGTGCCAGCAGTGACCGAGGCAGAGCAGCTGCAACTAATGAAAAACTGTTTTTT.

The CDR3 sequence: CASSPGSKATEAFF. CDR3 in DNA: TGTGCCAGCTCACCAGGGAGCAAGGCCACTGAAGCTTTCTTT. The chain has TRBV18 and TRBJ1-1; D is uncertain. Trimming stripped 2 bases from V and 4 bases from J, with 11 bases between. The CDR3 contains 14 residues. Germline CDR1 reads KGHSH; CDR2 reads LQKENI.

This clone was found a few times. The chain couples TRBV2 to TRBJ1-5; D possibly corresponds to TRBD1 (5 bases). V was clipped by 6 bases and J by 6 bases, with 12 bases between them. Germline values: CDR1 SNHLY, CDR2 FYNNEI. The CDR3 runs 13 residues. The CDR3 is CASRRRDGQPQHF. The DNA of the CDR3 is TGTGCCAGCAGACGAAGGGACGGTCAGCCCCAGCATTTT.